This T cell receptor (beta chain) stems from a study of shared clonotypes between healthy human individuals. Trimming took 6 bases from V and 4 from J, leaving 12 bases between them. The CDR3 has 13 residues. From germline, CDR1 is KGHSH and CDR2 LQKENI. The method was immunoSEQ multiplex PCR; TCRdb's version includes in-frame clones alone and lacks a portion of them. The sample consists of approximately 720,000 clones, about two thirds of them appearing once. This clone was observed a single time. The genes are TRBV18 and TRBJ2-5; no clear D. Sequences were obtained from memory CD4+ T cells sorted from blood. Subset specified: CD45RA-negative fraction. This receptor was obtained from a woman aged 25 to 39 in good health. CDR3: CASSEMARETQYF. The DNA for the CDR3 is TGTGCCAGCTCCGAAATGGCCCGAGAGACCCAGTACTTC.